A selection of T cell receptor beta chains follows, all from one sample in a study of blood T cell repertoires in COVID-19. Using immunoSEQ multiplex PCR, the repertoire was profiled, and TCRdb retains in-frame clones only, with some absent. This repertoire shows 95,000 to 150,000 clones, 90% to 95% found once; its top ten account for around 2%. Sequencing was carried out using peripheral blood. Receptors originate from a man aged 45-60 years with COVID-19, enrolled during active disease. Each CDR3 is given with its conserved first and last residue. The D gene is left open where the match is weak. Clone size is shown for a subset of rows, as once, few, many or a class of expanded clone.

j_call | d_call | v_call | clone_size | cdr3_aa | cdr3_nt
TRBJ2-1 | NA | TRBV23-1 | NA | CASSLGGRQGPVGGQFF | TGCGCCAGCAGCCTAGGGGGGCGACAGGGCCCGGTGGGTGGGCAGTTCTTC
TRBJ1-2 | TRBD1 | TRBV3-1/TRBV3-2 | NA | CASSQEWQGASGYTF | TGTGCCAGCAGCCAAGAGTGGCAGGGGGCGTCGGGCTACACCTTC
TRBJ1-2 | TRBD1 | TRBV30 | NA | CAWSGTGNYGYTF | TGTGCCTGGAGTGGGACAGGGAACTATGGCTACACCTTC
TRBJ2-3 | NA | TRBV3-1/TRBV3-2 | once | CASSQDQGTSQYF | TGTGCCAGCAGCCAAGATCAGGGAACTTCGCAGTATTTT
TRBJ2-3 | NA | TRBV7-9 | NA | CASSQMDTQYF | TGTGCCAGCAGCCAAATGGATACGCAGTATTTT
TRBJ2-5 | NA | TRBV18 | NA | CASSPSRGTHQETQYF | TGTGCCAGCTCACCCTCTCGCGGGACTCACCAAGAGACCCAGTACTTC
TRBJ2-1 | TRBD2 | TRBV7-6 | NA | CASSLAGLAGVDEQFF | TGTGCCAGCAGCTTAGCCGGACTAGCGGGAGTAGATGAGCAGTTCTTC
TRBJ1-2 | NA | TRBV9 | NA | CASSVGEYGYTF | TGTGCCAGCAGCGTAGGAGAATATGGCTACACCTTC
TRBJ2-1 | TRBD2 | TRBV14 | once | CASSLAGAYYEQFF | TGTGCCAGCAGCCTGGCGGGAGCCTATTATGAGCAGTTCTTC
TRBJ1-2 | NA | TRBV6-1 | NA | CASSEVAGVVYGYTF | TGTGCCAGCAGTGAAGTGGCAGGGGTTGTCTATGGCTACACCTTC
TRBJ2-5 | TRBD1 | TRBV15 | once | CATSRGTGVGETQYF | TGTGCCACCAGCAGAGGGACAGGCGTGGGAGAGACCCAGTACTTC
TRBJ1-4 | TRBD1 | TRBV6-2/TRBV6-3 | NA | CASSYLPGTGGEKLFF | TGTGCCAGCAGTTATTTACCCGGGACAGGCGGCGAAAAACTGTTTTTT
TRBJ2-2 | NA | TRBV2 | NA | CASSDRESNTGELFF | TGTGCCAGCAGTGATAGGGAGTCGAACACCGGGGAGCTGTTTTTT
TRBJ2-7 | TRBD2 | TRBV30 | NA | CAWSALAGGTLPYEQYF | TGTGCCTGGAGTGCCCTAGCGGGAGGGACCCTCCCATACGAGCAGTACTTC
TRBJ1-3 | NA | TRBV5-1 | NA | CASSFFGRSSGNTIYF | TGCGCCAGCAGCTTTTTTGGCAGGTCCTCTGGAAACACCATATATTTT
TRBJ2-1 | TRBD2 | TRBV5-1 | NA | CASSSQTSGRPSSYNEQFF | TGCGCCAGCAGCTCTCAAACTAGCGGGAGGCCAAGCTCCTACAATGAGCAGTTCTTC
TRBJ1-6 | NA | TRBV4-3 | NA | CASSQGSRVGSPLHF | TGCGCCAGCAGCCAAGGAAGCAGGGTGGGTTCACCCCTCCACTTT
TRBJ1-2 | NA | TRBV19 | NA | CASRTSTGTLNYGYTF | TGTGCCAGTAGAACATCAACAGGGACCCTTAACTATGGCTACACCTTC
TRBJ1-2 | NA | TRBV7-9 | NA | CASSLVSGGEGYGYTF | TGTGCCAGCAGCTTAGTTTCTGGGGGCGAGGGCTATGGCTACACCTTC
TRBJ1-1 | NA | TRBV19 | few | CASSIGQTNTEAFF | TGTGCCAGTAGTATAGGACAGACGAACACTGAAGCTTTCTTT
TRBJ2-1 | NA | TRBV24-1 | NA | CATSDFRTHEQFF | TGTGCCACCAGTGATTTTAGGACACATGAGCAGTTCTTC
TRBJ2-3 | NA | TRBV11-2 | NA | CASSPPGVADTQYF | TGTGCCAGCAGCCCTCCGGGGGTCGCAGATACGCAGTATTTT
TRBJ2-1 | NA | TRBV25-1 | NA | CASSVGTLLRVNNEQFF | TGTGCCAGCAGTGTTGGGACTCTCCTACGCGTAAACAATGAGCAGTTCTTC
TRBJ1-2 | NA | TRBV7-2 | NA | CASSPSGGIFDGYTF | TGTGCCAGCAGCCCGAGTGGGGGGATCTTCGATGGCTACACCTTC
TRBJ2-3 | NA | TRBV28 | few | CASSPFSLREGADTQYF | TGTGCCAGCAGTCCGTTTAGCCTGCGGGAAGGAGCAGATACGCAGTATTTT